This TCR beta chain was sequenced in a study of T cells after somatic rescue of genetic block. Generated by immunoSEQ multiplex PCR, the TCRdb table keeps only in-frame clones and is missing some. Counted here are approximately 88,000 clones, over 80% occurring once; the ten biggest clones make up 1.5% to 2%. Germline V CDR1 and CDR2: SGDLS, YYNGEE. V gave up 3 bases and J gave up 0 bases, with 7 bases separating them. This CDR3 has 15 amino acids. This sequence joins TRBV9 and TRBJ2-6; perhaps D is TRBD1 or TRBD2 (5 bases each). Sequences were obtained from peripheral blood mononuclear cells (PBMCs). The source is a woman aged 18-35 years. The CDR3 spells CASSGGGSGANVLTF. For the CDR3, the DNA is TGTGCCAGCAGCGGTGGGGGCTCTGGGGCCAACGTCCTGACTTTC.